One and the same sample provided the 18 T cell receptor beta chains below, sequenced in a study of cytomegalovirus exposure and HLA in healthy donors. PCR was performed using 60 Vbeta and 13 Jbeta primers. The table came from immunoSEQ multiplex PCR; TCRdb's copy has only in-frame clones and leaves some out. This table has about 98,000 clones, about three quarters appearing once. The sample taken for sequencing was PBMCs. The source of these receptors is a man in his forties in good health and CMV-seronegative.

In its sample, this clone was seen once. This chain connects TRBV19 to TRBJ1-1, with TRBD1 identical over 9 bases. Looked up from germline, CDR1 is LNHDA and CDR2 is SQIVND (reference sequence). Unmatched junction bases numbered 7, after V lost 2 bases and J lost 0 bases. The CDR3 sequence is 17 residues long. The CDR3 reads CASSIRGQGRLNTEAFF. In nucleotides, the CDR3 is TGTGCCAGTAGTATACGCGGACAGGGGCGATTGAACACTGAAGCTTTCTTT.

This chain links TRBV15 with TRBJ2-5; D is unresolved. Gene TRBJ2-7 matches the end of the DNA better, so the J call may be wrong. Per the germline V gene, CDR1 is LNHNV and CDR2 is YYDKDF (reference sequence). The CDR3 consists of 12 residues. The CDR3 spells CATSPGLPEQYF. CDR3 nucleotides: TGTGCCACCAGCCCGGGTTTACCCGAGCAGTACTTC.

This clone was counted once. The rearrangement joins TRBV15 to TRBJ2-7, with 10 bases aligning to TRBD2. The CDR3 is made up of 13 amino acids. The V gene end was trimmed by 8 bases and the J gene end by 4 bases; junction bases not matched to a gene: 5. Germline V CDR1 and CDR2: LNHNV, YYDKDF (reference sequence). The CDR3 DNA reads TGTGCCACCCGACCAGCGGGGGGGTACGAGCAGTACTTC. Translated, it gives CATRPAGGYEQYF.

The rearrangement links TRBV14 to TRBJ2-1; perhaps TRBD2 as D (6 bases). The CDR3 totals 15 residues. Germline CDR1 SGHDN, CDR2 FVKESK. The ends were cut back, 1 base at V and 1 base at J, with 8 bases in the middle. The CDR3 reads CASSQVGGSYNEQFF. The CDR3 nucleotides read TGTGCCAGCAGCCAAGTCGGAGGGTCCTACAATGAGCAGTTCTTC.

V gene TRBV20-1 combines with J gene TRBJ2-2; D uncertain. The germline CDR1 and CDR2 sequences are DFQATT and SNEGSKA (reference sequence). The CDR3 has 11 amino acids. The V end lost 2 bases, the J end lost 7 bases, and 5 bases lay between the germline ends. In DNA form, the CDR3 reads TGCAGTGCTAGATCAGACGGGGAGCTGTTTTTT. Translation gives CSARSDGELFF.

The chain carries TRBV5-1 and TRBJ2-1; 9 bases match TRBD2. This CDR3 spans 15 amino acids. Germline lookup yields CDR1 SGHRS and CDR2 YFSETQ. V gave up 2 bases and J gave up 4 bases; unmatched junction bases: 4. The CDR3 nucleotides read TGCGCCAGCAGCTTAGCGGGGGGTCTGTACAATGAGCAGTTCTTC. Protein product: CASSLAGGLYNEQFF.

V and J are TRBV5-6 and TRBJ1-2; TRBD1 matches 7 bases. V was clipped by 0 bases and J by 4 bases; unmatched bases: 3. Germline V gene data show CDR1 as SGHDT and CDR2 as YYEEEE. The CDR3 consists of 14 residues. CDR3 sequence (DNA): TGTGCCAGCAGCTTGGACAGGGGTGCCTATGGCTACACCTTC. Its translation: CASSLDRGAYGYTF.

V usage is TRBV5-4 and J usage is TRBJ2-5; 7 nucleotides line up with TRBD1. TRBJ2-7 explains the end of the DNA better; the J call may be wrong. Germline V lookup: CDR1 SGHNT, CDR2 YYREEE (reference sequence). CDR3 length: 17 amino acids. CDR3 nucleotides: TGTGCCAGCAGCTTGGGGTATTCGGGGACAGACTCCTACGAGCAGTACTTC. Protein sequence: CASSLGYSGTDSYEQYF.

This clone showed up just a few times. This chain connects TRBV5-6 to TRBJ2-5, with 8 positions matching TRBD1. The J call may be mistaken, given a closer DNA end match to TRBJ2-7. CDR3 size: 15 residues. Per the germline V gene, CDR1 is SGHDT and CDR2 is YYEEEE. CDR3 sequence reads: CASSAPGQDYYEQYF. CDR3 bases: TGTGCCAGCAGCGCACCGGGACAGGACTATTACGAGCAGTACTTC.

The rearrangement uses TRBV27 and TRBJ2-7, with TRBD1 identical over 7 bases. J lost 6 bases, V lost 5 bases, and 10 bases had no gene match. There are 14 residues in the CDR3. Germline values: CDR1 MNHEY, CDR2 SMNVEV (reference sequence). The CDR3 DNA reads as TGTGCCAGCAGTATCTCGGGACAGCAACTCGAGCAGTACTTC. Its protein product is CASSISGQQLEQYF.

CDR3 region: CASSLAMEGEQFF. CDR3 nucleotides: TGTGCCAGCAGCTTAGCCATGGAGGGTGAGCAGTTCTTC. The chain joins TRBV7-6 to TRBJ2-1, with D possibly matching TRBD2 (6 bases). CDR3 length equals 13 residues. Germline V CDR1 and CDR2: SGHVS, FNYEAQ. The V and J ends lost 0 bases and 9 bases respectively, with 9 bases between them.

The chain carries TRBV28 and TRBJ1-1; D is possibly TRBD1 (5 bases). The CDR3 loop spans 11 amino acids. Germline V gives CDR1 MDHEN, CDR2 SYDVKM. Trimming left V 6 bases short and J 4 bases short, with 6 bases between. The CDR3 DNA is TGTGCCAGCAGAAGGGGCACTGAAGCTTTCTTT. Amino acid sequence: CASRRGTEAFF.

V is TRBV14 and J is TRBJ1-1; a possible D gene is TRBD1 (5 bases). Looked up from germline, CDR1 is SGHDN and CDR2 is FVKESK. This CDR3 contains 14 residues. Trimming left V 0 bases short and J 2 bases short, with 7 bases between. CDR3 residues: CASSQDRANTEAFF. The CDR3 DNA reads TGTGCCAGCAGCCAAGACAGGGCCAACACTGAAGCTTTCTTT.

The chain joins TRBV2 to TRBJ1-4, with 10 bases lining up with TRBD1. The CDR3 has 17 amino acids. In germline, CDR1 is SNHLY, CDR2 FYNNEI. Trimming took 7 bases from V and 0 from J; bases not matched to a gene: 8. CDR3: CASKMDRGYATNEKLFF. The CDR3 DNA sequence: TGTGCCAGCAAAATGGACAGGGGGTATGCAACTAATGAAAAACTGTTTTTT.

This chain connects TRBV6-7 to TRBJ2-5, with 8 bases identical to TRBD2. TRBV6-7 is recorded as an ORF, its role being uncertain. This CDR3 is 20 amino acids long. Trimming removed 0 bases from V and 6 bases from J; junction bases left unmatched: 21. CDR3 sequence: CASSYSEQLTGGGVPKTQYF. CDR3 nucleotide sequence: TGTGCCAGCAGTTACTCTGAACAGTTGACCGGGGGGGGAGTGCCGAAGACCCAGTACTTC.

V gene TRBV6-5 combines with J gene TRBJ1-5; D is possibly TRBD1 (6 bases). The germline V gene encodes CDR1 MNHEY and CDR2 SVGAGI. The CDR3 runs to 13 residues. Trimming took 5 bases from V and 4 from J, leaving 9 bases between them. CDR3 region: CASSGDRNQPQHF. DNA for the CDR3: TGTGCCAGCAGTGGTGACAGGAATCAGCCCCAGCATTTT.

The chain recombines TRBV5-6 with TRBJ2-2; possibly TRBD2 for D (6 bases). The CDR3 length is 18 residues. V lost 1 base, J lost 4 bases, and 20 bases lay in between. Germline V gene lookup returns CDR1 SGHDT and CDR2 YYEEEE. This CDR3 reads CASSLSQWAGIVTGELFF. In DNA form, the CDR3 reads TGTGCCAGCAGCTTGTCCCAGTGGGCGGGGATCGTCACCGGGGAGCTGTTTTTT.

Regarding this clone: One junction end does not reproduce the germline sequence, and a read error may be involved. The CDR3 coding sequence is TGTGCCAGCAGCTTAAATGGGAGACTAACCTACAAGCAGTACTTC. It specifies CASSLNGRLTYKQYF. This chain links TRBV5-6 with TRBJ2-7; D might be TRBD2 (5 bases). This CDR3 region has 15 residues. Germline CDR1 reads SGHDT; CDR2 reads YYEEEE.